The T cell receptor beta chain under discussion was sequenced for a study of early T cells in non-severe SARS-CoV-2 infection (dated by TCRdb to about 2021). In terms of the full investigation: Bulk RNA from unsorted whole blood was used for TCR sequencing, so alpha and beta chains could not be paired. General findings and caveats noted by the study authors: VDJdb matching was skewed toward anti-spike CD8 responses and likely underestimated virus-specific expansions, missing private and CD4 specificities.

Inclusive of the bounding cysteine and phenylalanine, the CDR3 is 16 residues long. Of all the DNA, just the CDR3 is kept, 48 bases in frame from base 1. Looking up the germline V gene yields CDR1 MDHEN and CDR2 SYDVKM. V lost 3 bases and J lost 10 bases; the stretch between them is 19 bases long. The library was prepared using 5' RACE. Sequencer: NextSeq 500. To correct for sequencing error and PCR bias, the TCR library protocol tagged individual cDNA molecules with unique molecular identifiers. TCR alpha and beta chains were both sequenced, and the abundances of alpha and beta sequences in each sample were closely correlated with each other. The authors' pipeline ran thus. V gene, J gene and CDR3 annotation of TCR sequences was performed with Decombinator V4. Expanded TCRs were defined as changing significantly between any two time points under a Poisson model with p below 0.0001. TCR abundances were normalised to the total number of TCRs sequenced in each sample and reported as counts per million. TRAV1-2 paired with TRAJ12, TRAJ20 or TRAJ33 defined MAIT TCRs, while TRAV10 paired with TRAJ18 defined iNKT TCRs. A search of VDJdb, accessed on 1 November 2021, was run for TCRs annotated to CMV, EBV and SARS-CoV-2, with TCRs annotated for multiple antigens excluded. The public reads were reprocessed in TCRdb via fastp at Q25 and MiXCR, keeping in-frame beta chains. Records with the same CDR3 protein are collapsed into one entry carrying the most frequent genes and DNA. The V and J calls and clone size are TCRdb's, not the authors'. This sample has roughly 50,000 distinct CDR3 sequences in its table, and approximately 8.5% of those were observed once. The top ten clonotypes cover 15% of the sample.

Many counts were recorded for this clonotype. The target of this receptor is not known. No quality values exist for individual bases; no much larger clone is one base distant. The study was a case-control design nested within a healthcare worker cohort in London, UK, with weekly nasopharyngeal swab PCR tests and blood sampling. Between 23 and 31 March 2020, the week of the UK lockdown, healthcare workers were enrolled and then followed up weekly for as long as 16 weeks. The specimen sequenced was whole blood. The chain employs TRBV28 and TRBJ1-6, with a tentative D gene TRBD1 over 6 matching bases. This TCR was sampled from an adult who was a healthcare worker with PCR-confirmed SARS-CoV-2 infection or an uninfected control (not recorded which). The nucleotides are TGTGCCAGCAGTTTCGGGCAGGGGTGGGTGGAGTCACCCCTCCACTTT. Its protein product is CASSFGQGWVESPLHF.